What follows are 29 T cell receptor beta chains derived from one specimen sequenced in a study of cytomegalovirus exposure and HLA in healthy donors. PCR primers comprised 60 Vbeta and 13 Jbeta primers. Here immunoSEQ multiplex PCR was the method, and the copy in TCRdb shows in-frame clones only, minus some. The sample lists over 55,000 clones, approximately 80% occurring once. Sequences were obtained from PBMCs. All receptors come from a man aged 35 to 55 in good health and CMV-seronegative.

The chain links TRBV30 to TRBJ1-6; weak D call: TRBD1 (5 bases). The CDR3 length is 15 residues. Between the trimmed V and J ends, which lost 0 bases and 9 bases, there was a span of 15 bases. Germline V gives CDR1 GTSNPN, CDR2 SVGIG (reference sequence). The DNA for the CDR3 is TGTGCCTGGAGTGTAACGGGGTCGGGGGGTTCACCCCTCCACTTT. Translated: CAWSVTGSGGSPLHF.

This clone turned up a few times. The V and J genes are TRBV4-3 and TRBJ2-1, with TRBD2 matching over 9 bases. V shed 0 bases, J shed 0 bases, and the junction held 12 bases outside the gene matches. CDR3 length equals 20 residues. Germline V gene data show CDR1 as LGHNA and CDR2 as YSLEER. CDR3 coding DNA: TGCGCCAGCAGCCAAGAACTGGGACTAGCCCCTCTAAGCTCCTACAATGAGCAGTTCTTC. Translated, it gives CASSQELGLAPLSSYNEQFF.

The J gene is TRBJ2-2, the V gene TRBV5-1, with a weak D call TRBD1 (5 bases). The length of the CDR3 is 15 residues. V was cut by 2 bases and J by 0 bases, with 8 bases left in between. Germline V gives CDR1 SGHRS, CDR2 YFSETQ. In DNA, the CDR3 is TGCGCCAGCAGCTTAGGGGCCGCGAACACCGGGGAGCTGTTTTTT. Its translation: CASSLGAANTGELFF.

The CDR3 sequence is CASRAEYGQGESSVEAFF. In DNA, the CDR3 is TGTGCCAGCAGGGCAGAGTATGGACAGGGGGAGTCTTCGGTCGAAGCTTTCTTT. This rearrangement joins TRBV2 to TRBJ1-1; 10 positions agree with TRBD1. The CDR3 runs 18 residues. CDR1 is SNHLY and CDR2 is FYNNEI in the germline V gene. The trim removed 6 bases at V and 8 bases at J, leaving 21 bases unmatched.

The CDR3 spells CASSSGTGGLYGELFF. CDR3 DNA sequence: TGTGCCAGCAGCTCCGGGACAGGGGGGCTATACGGGGAGCTGTTTTTT. V and J are TRBV13 and TRBJ2-2, with 11 bases lining up with TRBD1. The CDR3 length is 16 residues. The trim removed 4 bases at V and 7 bases at J, leaving 8 bases unmatched. Germline V gene sequence: CDR1 PRHDT, CDR2 FYEKMQ (reference sequence).

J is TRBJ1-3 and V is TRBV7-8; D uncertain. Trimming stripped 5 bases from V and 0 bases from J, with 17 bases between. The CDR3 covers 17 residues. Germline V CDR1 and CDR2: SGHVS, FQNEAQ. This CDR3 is CASSASFRGLSGNTIYF. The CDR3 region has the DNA TGTGCCAGCAGCGCGTCGTTTCGCGGCCTCTCTGGAAACACCATATATTTT. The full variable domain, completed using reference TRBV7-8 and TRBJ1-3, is GAGVSQSPRYKVAKRGQDVALRCDPISGHVSLFWYQQALGQGPEFLTYFQNEAQLDKSGLPSDRFFAERPEGSVSTLKIQRTQQEDSAVYLCASSASFRGLSGNTIYFGEGSWLTVV.

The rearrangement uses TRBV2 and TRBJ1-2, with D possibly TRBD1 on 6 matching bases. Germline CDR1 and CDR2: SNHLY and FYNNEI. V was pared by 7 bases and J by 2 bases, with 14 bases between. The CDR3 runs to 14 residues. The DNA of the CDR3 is TGTGCCAGCACAGAAAAGGGGGTAAACTATGGCTACACCTTC. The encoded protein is CASTEKGVNYGYTF.

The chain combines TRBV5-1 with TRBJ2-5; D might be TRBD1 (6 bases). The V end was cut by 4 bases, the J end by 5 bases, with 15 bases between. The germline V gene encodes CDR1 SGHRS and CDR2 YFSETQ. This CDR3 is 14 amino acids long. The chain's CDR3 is CASSTTTGYETQYF. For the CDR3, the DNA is TGCGCCAGCAGCACTACTACAGGGTACGAGACCCAGTACTTC.

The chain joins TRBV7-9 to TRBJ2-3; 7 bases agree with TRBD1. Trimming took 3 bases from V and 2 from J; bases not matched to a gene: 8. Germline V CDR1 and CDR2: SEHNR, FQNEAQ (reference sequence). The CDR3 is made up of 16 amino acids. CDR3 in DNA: TGTGCCAGCAGCTTCCCCTGGGACAGTGACACAGATACGCAGTATTTT. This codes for CASSFPWDSDTDTQYF.

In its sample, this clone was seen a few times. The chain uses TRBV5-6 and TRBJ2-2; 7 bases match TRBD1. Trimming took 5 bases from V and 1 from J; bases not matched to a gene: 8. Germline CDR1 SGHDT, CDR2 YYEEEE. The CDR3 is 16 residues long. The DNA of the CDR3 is TGTGCCAGCAGTTTTACAGGGGCTGGGAACACCGGGGAGCTGTTTTTT. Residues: CASSFTGAGNTGELFF.

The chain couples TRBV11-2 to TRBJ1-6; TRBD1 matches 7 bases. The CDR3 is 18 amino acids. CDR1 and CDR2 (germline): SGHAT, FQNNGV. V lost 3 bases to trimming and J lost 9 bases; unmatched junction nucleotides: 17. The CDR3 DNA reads TGTGCCAGCAGCTTCTCGGCCACCAGGGGGTATTTAGGTTCACCCCTCCACTTT. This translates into CASSFSATRGYLGSPLHF. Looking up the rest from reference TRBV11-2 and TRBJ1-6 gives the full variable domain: EAGVAQSPRYKIIEKRQSVAFWCNPISGHATLYWYQQILGQGPKLLIQFQNNGVVDDSQLPKDRFSAERLKGVDSTLKIQPAKLEDSAVYLCASSFSATRGYLGSPLHFGNGTRLTVT.

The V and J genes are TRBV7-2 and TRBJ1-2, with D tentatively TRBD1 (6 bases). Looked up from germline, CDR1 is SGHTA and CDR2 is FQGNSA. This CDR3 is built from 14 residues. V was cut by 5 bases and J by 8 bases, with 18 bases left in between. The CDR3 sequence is CASSTPDRSRGYTF. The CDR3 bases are TGTGCCAGCAGCACCCCAGACAGGTCGCGCGGCTACACCTTC.

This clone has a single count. The CDR3 reads CASSSIRSPLHF. The CDR3 bases are TGTGCCAGCAGCTCTATACGGTCACCCCTCCACTTT. The J gene is TRBJ1-6, the V gene TRBV7-2; no definite D call. Germline CDR1 reads SGHTA; CDR2 reads FQGNSA. The V end lost 4 bases, the J end lost 10 bases, and 8 bases lay between the germline ends. There are 12 residues in the CDR3.

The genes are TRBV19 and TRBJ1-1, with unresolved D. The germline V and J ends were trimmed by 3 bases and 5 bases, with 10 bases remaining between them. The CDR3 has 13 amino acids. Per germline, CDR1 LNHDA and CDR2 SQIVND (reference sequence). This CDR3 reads CASSMLRATEAFF. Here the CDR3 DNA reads TGTGCCAGTAGTATGTTGAGGGCGACTGAAGCTTTCTTT.

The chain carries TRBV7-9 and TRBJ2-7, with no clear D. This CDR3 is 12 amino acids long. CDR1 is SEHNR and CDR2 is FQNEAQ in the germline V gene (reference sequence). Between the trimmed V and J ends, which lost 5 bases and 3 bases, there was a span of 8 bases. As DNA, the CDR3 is TGTGCCAGCAGCCCCGAGTACTACGAGCAGTACTTC. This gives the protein CASSPEYYEQYF.

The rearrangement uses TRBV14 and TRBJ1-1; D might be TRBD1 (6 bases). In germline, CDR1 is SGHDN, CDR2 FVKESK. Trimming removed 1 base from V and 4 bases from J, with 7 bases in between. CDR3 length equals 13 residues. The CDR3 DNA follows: TGTGCCAGCAGCCAAGTCAGGGGCACTGAAGCTTTCTTT. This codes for CASSQVRGTEAFF.

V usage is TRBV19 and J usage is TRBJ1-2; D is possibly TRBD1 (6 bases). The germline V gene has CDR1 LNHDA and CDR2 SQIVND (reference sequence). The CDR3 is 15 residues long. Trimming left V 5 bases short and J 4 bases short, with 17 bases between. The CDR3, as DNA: TGTGCCAGTAGTCCCCGAGACAGGCTCAGCTATGGCTACACCTTC. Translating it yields CASSPRDRLSYGYTF.

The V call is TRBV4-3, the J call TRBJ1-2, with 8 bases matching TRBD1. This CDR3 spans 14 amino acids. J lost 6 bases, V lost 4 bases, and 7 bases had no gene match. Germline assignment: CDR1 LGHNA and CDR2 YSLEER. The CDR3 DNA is TGCGCCAGCAGCCCGGACAGGGTGGGACATGGCTACACCTTC. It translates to CASSPDRVGHGYTF.

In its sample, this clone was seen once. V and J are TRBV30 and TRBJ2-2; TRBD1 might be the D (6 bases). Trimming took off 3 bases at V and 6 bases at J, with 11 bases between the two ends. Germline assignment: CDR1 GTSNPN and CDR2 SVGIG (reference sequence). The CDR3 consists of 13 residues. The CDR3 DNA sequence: TGTGCCTGGAGAGGGGGTTTTGCCGGGGAGCTGTTTTTT. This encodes CAWRGGFAGELFF.

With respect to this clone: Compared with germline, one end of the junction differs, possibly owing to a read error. The CDR3 is CASSLDLSGVQILF. For the CDR3, the DNA is TGTGCCAGCAGCTTAGATCTGTCTGGAGTGCAGATCCTCTTC. The gene calls are TRBV11-2 and TRBJ2-1; D gene uncertain. CDR1 is SGHAT, CDR2 FQNNGV, per germline. The CDR3 sequence is 14 residues long. Based on the CDR3 plus reference TRBV11-2 and TRBJ2-1, the full variable domain is EAGVAQSPRYKIIEKRQSVAFWCNPISGHATLYWYQQILGQGPKLLIQFQNNGVVDDSQLPKDRFSAERLKGVDSTLKIQPAKLEDSAVYLCASSLDLSGVQILFGPGTRLTVL.

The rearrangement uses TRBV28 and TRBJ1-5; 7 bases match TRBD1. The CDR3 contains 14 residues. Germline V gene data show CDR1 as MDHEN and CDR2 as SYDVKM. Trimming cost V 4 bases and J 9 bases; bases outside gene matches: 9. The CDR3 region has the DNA TGTGCCAGCAGTTATAGGCAGGGGGTACGGCCCCAGCATTTT. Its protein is CASSYRQGVRPQHF. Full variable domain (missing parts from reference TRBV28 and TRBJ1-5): DVKVTQSSRYLVKRTGEKVFLECVQDMDHENMFWYRQDPGLGLRLIYFSYDVKMKEKGDIPEGYSVSREKKERFSLILESASTNQTSMYLCASSYRQGVRPQHFGDGTRLSIL.

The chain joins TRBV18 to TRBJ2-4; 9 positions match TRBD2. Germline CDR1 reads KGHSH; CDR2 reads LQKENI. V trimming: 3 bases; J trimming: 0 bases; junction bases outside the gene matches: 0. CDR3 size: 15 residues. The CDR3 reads CASSPSGGAKNIQYF. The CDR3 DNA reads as TGTGCCAGCTCACCTAGCGGGGGAGCCAAAAACATTCAGTACTTC.

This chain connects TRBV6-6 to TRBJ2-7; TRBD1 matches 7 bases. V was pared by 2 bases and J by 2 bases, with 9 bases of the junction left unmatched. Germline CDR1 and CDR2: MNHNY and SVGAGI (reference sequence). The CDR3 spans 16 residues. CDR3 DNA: TGTGCCAGCAGTTACCCGGGACAGCTCCTAACCTACGAGCAGTACTTC. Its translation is CASSYPGQLLTYEQYF.

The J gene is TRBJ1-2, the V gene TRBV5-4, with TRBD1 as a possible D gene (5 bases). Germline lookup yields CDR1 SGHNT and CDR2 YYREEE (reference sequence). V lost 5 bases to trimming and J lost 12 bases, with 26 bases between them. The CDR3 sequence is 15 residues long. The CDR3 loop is CASSGYRTFADGDTF. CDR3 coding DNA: TGTGCCAGCAGTGGATACAGGACCTTTGCGGACGGTGACACCTTC.

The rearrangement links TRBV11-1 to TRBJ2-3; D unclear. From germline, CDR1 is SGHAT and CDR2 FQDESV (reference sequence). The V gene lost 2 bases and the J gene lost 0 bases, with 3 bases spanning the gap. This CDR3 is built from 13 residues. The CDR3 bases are TGTGCCAGCAGCTTACCTAGCACAGATACGCAGTATTTT. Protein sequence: CASSLPSTDTQYF.

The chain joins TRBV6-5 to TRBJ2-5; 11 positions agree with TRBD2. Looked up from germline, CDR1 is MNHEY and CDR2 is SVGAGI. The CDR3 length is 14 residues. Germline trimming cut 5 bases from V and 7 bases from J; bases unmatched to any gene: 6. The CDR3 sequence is CASSISGGAGTQYF. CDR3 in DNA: TGTGCCAGCAGTATTAGCGGGGGGGCAGGGACCCAGTACTTC.

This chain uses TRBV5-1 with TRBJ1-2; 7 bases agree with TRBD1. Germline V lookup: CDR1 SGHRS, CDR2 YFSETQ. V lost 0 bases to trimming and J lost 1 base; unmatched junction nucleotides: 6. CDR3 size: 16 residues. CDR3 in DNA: TGCGCCAGCAGCTTGGATAGGGACAGCGTTAACTATGGCTACACCTTC. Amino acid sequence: CASSLDRDSVNYGYTF.

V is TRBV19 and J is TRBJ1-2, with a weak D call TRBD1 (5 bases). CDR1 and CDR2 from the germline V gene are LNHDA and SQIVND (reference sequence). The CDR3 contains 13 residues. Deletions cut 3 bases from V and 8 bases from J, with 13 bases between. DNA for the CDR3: TGTGCCAGTAGTATTACAGGAACGACAGGCTACACCTTC. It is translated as CASSITGTTGYTF.

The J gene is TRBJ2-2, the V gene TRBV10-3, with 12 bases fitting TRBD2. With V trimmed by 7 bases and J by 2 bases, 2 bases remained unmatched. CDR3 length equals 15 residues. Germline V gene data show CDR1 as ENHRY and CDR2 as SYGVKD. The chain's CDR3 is CAITGLAGNTGELFF. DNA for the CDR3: TGTGCCATCACCGGACTAGCGGGAAACACCGGGGAGCTGTTTTTT.